This T cell receptor (beta chain) originates from a study of CD8+ T cells in alopecia areata. The treatment is: oral pan-JAK inhibitor, 5-10 mg twice daily. Investigators isolated RNA and reverse transcribed it into cDNA to act as the sequencing template. The data were produced by immunoSEQ multiplex PCR, yet TCRdb's version contains in-frame clones alone and is incomplete. The repertoire holds about 210,000 clones, with approximately 72% as singletons. Comment on this clone: Its specificity is unknown. Germline and junction disagree at one end, which may indicate a read error.

CDR1 is SGHDT and CDR2 is YYEEEE in the germline V gene. This CDR3 has 11 amino acids. Broader study findings: Normal scalp had lower clonality than lesional scalp, with alopecia totalis/universalis lesions showing this most strongly.

The sequenced sample was CD4+ T cells sorted from blood, obtained at approximately week 45, from a patient treated with tofacitinib. The TCR was taken from a human donor with alopecia areata. The chain recombines TRBV5-6 with TRBJ2-1; TRBD1 matches 7 bases. The DNA of the CDR3 is TGTGCCAGCAGCCTGGGACAGACTTATCTCTTC. Translation: CASSLGQTYLF.